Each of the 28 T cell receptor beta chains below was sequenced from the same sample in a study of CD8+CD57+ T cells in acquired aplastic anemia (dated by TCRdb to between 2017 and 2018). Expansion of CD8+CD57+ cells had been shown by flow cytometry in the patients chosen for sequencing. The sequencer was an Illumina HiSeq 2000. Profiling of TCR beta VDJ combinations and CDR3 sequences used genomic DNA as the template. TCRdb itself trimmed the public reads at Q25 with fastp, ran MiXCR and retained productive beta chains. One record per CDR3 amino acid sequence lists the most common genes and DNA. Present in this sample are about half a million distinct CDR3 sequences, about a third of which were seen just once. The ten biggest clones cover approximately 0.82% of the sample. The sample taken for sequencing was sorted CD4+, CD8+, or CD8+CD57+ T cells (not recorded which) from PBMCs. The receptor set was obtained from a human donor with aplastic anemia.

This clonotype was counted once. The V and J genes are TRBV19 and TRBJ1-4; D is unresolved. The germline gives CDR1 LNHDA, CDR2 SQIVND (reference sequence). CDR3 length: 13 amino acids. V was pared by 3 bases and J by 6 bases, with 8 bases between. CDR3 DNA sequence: TGTGCCAGTAGTATGGAGTTGGATGAAAAACTGTTTTTT. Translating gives CASSMELDEKLFF.

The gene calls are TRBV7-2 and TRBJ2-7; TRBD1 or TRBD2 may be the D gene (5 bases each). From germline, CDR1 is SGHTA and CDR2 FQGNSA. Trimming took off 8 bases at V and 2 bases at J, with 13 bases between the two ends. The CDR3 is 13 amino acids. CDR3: CASDSGQTYEQYF. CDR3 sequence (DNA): TGTGCCAGCGACTCGGGGCAGACCTACGAGCAGTACTTC. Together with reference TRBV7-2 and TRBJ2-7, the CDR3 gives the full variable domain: GAGVSQSPSNKVTEKGKDVELRCDPISGHTALYWYRQSLGQGLEFLIYFQGNSAPDKSGLPSDRFSAERTGGSVSTLTIQRTQQEDSAVYLCASDSGQTYEQYFGPGTRLTVT.

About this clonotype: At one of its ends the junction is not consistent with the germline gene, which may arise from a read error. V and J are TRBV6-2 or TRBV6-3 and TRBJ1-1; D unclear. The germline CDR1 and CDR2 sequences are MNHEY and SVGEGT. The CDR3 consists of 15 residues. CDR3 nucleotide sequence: TGTGCCAGCAATTACGATTGGTCTGTGAACACTGAAGCTTTCTTT. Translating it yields CASNYDWSVNTEAFF.

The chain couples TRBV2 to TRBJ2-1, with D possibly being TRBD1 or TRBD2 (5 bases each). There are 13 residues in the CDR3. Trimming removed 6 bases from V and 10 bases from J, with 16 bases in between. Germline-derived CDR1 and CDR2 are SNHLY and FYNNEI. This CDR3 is CASSSGRLREQFF. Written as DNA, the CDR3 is TGTGCCAGCAGCTCGGGGCGCCTGAGGGAGCAGTTCTTC. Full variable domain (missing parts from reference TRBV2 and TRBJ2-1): EPEVTQTPSHQVTQMGQEVILRCVPISNHLYFYWYRQILGQKVEFLVSFYNNEISEKSEIFDDQFSVERPDGSNFTLKIRSTKLEDSAMYFCASSSGRLREQFFGPGTRLTVL.

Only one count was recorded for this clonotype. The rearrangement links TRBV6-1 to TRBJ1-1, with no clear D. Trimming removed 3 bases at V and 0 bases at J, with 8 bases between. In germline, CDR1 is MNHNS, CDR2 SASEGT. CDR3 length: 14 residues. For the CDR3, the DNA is TGTGCCAGCAGTGAGGCACCTGTGAACACTGAAGCTTTCTTT. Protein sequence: CASSEAPVNTEAFF.

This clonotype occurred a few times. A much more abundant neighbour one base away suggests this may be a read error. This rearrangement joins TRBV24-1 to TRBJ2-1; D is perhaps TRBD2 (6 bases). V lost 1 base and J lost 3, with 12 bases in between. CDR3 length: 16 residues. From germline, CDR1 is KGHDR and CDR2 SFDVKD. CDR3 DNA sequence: TGTGCCACCAGTGATTTCAGCGCGGGAAGCTACAATGAGCAGTTCTTC. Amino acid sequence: CATSDFSAGSYNEQFF.

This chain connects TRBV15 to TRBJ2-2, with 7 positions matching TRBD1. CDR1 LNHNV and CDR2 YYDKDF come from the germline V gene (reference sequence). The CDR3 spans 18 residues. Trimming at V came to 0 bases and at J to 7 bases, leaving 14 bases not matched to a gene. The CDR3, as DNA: TGTGCCACCAGCAGAGATCCCTCGCAGGGGGTTGTGATCGGGGAGCTGTTTTTT. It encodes CATSRDPSQGVVIGELFF.

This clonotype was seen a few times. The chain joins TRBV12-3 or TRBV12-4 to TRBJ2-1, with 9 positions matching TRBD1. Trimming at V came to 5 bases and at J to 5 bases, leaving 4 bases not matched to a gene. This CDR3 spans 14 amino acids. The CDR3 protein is CASSMGQGHNEQFF. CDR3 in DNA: TGTGCCAGCAGTATGGGACAGGGCCACAATGAGCAGTTCTTC.

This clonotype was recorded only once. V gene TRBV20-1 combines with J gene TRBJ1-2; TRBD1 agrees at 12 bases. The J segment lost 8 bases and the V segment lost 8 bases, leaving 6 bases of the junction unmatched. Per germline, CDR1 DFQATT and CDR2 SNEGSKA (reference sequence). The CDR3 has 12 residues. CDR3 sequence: CSPGQGARGYTF. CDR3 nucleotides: TGCAGTCCGGGACAGGGGGCGCGGGGCTACACCTTC.

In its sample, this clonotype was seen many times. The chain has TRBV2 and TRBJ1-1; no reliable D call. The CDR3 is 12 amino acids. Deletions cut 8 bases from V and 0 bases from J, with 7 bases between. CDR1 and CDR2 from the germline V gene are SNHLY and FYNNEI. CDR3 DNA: TGTGCCAGCCAAGTCATGAACACTGAAGCTTTCTTT. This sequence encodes CASQVMNTEAFF.

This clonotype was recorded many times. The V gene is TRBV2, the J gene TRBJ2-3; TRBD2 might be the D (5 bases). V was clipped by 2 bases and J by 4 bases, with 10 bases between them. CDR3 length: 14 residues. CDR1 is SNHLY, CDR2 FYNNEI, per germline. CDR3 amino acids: CASSESLGADTQYF. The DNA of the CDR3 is TGTGCCAGCAGTGAAAGCCTGGGAGCAGATACGCAGTATTTT. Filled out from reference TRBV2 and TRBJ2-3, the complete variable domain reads EPEVTQTPSHQVTQMGQEVILRCVPISNHLYFYWYRQILGQKVEFLVSFYNNEISEKSEIFDDQFSVERPDGSNFTLKIRSTKLEDSAMYFCASSESLGADTQYFGPGTRLTVL.

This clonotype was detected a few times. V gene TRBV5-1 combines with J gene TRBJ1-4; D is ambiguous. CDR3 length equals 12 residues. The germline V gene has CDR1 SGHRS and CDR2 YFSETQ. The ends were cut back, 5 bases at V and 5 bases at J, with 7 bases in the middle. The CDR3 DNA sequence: TGCGCCAGCAGTCCCTCCAATGAAAAACTGTTTTTT. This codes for CASSPSNEKLFF.

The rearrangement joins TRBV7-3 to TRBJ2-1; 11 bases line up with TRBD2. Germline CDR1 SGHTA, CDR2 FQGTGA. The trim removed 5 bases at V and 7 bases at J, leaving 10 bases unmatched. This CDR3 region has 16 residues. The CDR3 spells CASSTRLAGTENEQFF. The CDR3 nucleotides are TGTGCCAGCAGCACGCGACTAGCGGGGACTGAGAATGAGCAGTTCTTC.

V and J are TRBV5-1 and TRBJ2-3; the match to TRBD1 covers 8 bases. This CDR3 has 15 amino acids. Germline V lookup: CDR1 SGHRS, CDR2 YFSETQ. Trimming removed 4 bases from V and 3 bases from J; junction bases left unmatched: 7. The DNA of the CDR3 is TGCGCCAGCAGCACGGGACAGGTTGGGACAGATACGCAGTATTTT. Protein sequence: CASSTGQVGTDTQYF. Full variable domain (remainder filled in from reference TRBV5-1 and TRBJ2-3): KAGVTQTPRYLIKTRGQQVTLSCSPISGHRSVSWYQQTPGQGLQFLFEYFSETQRNKGNFPGRFSGRQFSNSRSEMNVSTLELGDSALYLCASSTGQVGTDTQYFGPGTRLTVL.

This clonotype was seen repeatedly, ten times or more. CDR3: CASSLYRGGSYNEQFF. The CDR3 DNA is TGTGCCAGCAGCTTATACAGGGGTGGCTCCTACAATGAGCAGTTCTTC. This sequence joins TRBV7-8 and TRBJ2-1; TRBD1 agrees at 7 bases. Germline CDR1 and CDR2: SGHVS and FQNEAQ. With 2 bases clipped from V and 0 bases from J, the junction kept 4 bases outside the gene matches. The CDR3 is 16 amino acids.

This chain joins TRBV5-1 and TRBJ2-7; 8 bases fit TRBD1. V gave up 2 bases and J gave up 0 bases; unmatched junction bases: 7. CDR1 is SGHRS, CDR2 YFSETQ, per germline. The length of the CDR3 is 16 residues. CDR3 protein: CASSLFSGTGSYEQYF. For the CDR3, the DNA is TGCGCCAGCAGCTTATTCTCCGGGACAGGCTCCTACGAGCAGTACTTC.

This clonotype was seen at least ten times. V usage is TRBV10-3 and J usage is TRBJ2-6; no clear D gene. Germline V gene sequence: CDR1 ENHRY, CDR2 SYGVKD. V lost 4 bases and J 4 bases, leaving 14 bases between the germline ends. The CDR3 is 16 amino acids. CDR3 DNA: TGTGCCATCAGTGTCTCAACAGTGGCCGGGGCCAACGTCCTGACTTTC. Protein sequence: CAISVSTVAGANVLTF.

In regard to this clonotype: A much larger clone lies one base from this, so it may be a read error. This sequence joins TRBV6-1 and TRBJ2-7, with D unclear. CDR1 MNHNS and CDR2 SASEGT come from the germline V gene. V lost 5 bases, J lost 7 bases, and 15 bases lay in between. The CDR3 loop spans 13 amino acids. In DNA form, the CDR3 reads TGTGCCAGCAGTCTATCGTTCGGGTCTGAGCAGTACTTC. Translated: CASSLSFGSEQYF.

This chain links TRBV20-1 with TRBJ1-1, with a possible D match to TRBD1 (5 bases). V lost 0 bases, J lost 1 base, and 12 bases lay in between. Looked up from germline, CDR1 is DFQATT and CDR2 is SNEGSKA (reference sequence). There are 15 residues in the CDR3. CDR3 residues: CSARDAGAENTEAFF. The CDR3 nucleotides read TGCAGTGCTAGAGATGCCGGGGCTGAGAACACTGAAGCTTTCTTT.

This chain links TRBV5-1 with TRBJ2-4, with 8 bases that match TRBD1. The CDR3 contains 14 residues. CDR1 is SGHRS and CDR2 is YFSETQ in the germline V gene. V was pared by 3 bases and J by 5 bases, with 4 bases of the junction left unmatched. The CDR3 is CASSSGQGENIQYF. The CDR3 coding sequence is TGCGCCAGCAGCTCTGGACAGGGAGAAAACATTCAGTACTTC. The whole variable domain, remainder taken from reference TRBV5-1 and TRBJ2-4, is KAGVTQTPRYLIKTRGQQVTLSCSPISGHRSVSWYQQTPGQGLQFLFEYFSETQRNKGNFPGRFSGRQFSNSRSEMNVSTLELGDSALYLCASSSGQGENIQYFGAGTRLSVL.

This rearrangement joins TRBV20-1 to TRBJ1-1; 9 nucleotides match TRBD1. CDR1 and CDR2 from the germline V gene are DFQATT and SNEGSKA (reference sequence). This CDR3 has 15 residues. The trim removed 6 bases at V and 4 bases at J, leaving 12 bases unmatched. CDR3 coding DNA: TGCAGTGCCCGTCCCGGGACAGGGCCGGGCACTGAAGCTTTCTTT. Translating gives CSARPGTGPGTEAFF.

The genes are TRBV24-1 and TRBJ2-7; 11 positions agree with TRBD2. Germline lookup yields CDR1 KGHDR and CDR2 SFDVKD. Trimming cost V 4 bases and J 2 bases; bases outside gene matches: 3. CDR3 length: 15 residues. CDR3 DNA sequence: TGTGCCACCAGTGAGGGACTAGCGGCGACCTACGAGCAGTACTTC. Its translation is CATSEGLAATYEQYF.

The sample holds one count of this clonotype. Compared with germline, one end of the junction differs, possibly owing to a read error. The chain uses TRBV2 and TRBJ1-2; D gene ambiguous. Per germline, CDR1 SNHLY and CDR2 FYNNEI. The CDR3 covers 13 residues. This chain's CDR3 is CASSEDSPFGYIF. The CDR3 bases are TGTGCCAGCAGTGAAGATAGTCCCTTTGGCTACATCTTC.

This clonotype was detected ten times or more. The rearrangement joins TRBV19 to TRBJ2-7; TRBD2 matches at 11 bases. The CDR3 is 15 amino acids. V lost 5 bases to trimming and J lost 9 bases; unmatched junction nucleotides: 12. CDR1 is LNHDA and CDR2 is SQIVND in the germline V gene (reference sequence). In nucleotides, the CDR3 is TGTGCCAGTAGTGTAACCGGGACTAGCGGAAAGGTGCAGTACTTC. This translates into CASSVTGTSGKVQYF.

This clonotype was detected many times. The CDR3 reads CASSLADSNTGELFF. The CDR3 DNA reads as TGTGCCAGCAGCTTAGCGGACAGCAACACCGGGGAGCTGTTTTTT. The rearrangement uses TRBV7-6 and TRBJ2-2; perhaps TRBD1 as D (6 bases). Trimming stripped 0 bases from V and 2 bases from J, with 7 bases between. The germline V gene encodes CDR1 SGHVS and CDR2 FNYEAQ. There are 15 residues in the CDR3.

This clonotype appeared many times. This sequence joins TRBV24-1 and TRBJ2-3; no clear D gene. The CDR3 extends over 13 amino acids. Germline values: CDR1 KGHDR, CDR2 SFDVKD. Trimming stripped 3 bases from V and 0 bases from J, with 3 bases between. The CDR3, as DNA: TGTGCCACCAGTGATCGTAGCACAGATACGCAGTATTTT. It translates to CATSDRSTDTQYF.

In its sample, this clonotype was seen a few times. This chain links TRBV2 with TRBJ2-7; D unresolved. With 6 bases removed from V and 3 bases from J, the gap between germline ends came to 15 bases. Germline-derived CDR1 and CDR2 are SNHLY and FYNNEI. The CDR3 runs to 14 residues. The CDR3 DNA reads TGTGCCAGCAGCCAAGAAACTGGCGGCTACGAGCAGTACTTC. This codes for CASSQETGGYEQYF. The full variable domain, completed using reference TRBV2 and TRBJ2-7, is EPEVTQTPSHQVTQMGQEVILRCVPISNHLYFYWYRQILGQKVEFLVSFYNNEISEKSEIFDDQFSVERPDGSNFTLKIRSTKLEDSAMYFCASSQETGGYEQYFGPGTRLTVT.

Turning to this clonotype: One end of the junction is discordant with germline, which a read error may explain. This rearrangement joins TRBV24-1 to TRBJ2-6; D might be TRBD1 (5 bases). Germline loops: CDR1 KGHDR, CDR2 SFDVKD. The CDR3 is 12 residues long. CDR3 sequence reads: CASSGGASVLTF. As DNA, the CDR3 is TGTGCCAGCAGTGGTGGGGCCAGCGTCCTGACTTTC.